One and the same sample provided the 17 T cell receptor beta chains below, sequenced in a study of blood T cell repertoires in COVID-19. The method was immunoSEQ multiplex PCR; TCRdb's version includes in-frame clones alone and lacks a portion of them. The sample yields 200,000 to 300,000 clones, 65% to 85% seen once. The sample was peripheral blood. Receptors originate from a middle-aged man with acute or convalescent COVID-19.

This chain connects TRBV12-3 or TRBV12-4 to TRBJ1-1, with 8 bases lining up with TRBD1. The CDR3 runs to 13 residues. The trim removed 6 bases at V and 4 bases at J, leaving 4 bases unmatched. CDR3: CASSATGATEAFF. DNA of the CDR3: TGTGCCAGCAGCGCGACAGGGGCCACTGAAGCTTTCTTT.

This chain connects TRBV7-8 to TRBJ2-1; 9 bases line up with TRBD2. Germline CDR1 SGHVS, CDR2 FQNEAQ. The junction had 10 bases not matched to a gene; V was cut back by 6 bases and J by 7 bases. The CDR3 is 15 amino acids. CDR3 nucleotides: TGTGCCAGCAGTTCACCGGGACTAGCTAAAAATGAGCAGTTCTTC. Translated: CASSSPGLAKNEQFF.

This clone was recorded only once. The chain has TRBV6-5 and TRBJ1-1, with D possibly TRBD1 on 5 matching bases. The CDR3 extends over 11 amino acids. The germline gives CDR1 MNHEY, CDR2 SVGAGI. The V and J ends lost 4 bases and 11 bases respectively, with 11 bases between them. Written as DNA, the CDR3 is TGTGCCAGCAGTTCTAGGGGTGGGGCTTTCTTT. Its protein is CASSSRGGAFF.

This clone was seen more than once but under ten times. This chain joins TRBV5-1 and TRBJ2-7, with TRBD1 matching 7 bases. This CDR3 comprises 14 residues. The J segment lost 6 bases and the V segment lost 4 bases, leaving 10 bases of the junction unmatched. Germline V gene lookup returns CDR1 SGHRS and CDR2 YFSETQ. This CDR3 is CASSNLQGSGEQYF. The CDR3 DNA reads TGCGCCAGCAGCAACCTACAGGGGTCGGGCGAGCAGTACTTC.

The chain couples TRBV19 to TRBJ2-3, with D possibly matching TRBD2 (5 bases). The germline V gene has CDR1 LNHDA and CDR2 SQIVND (reference sequence). The V gene lost 6 bases and the J gene lost 3 bases, with 40 bases spanning the gap. The CDR3 has 23 residues. CDR3 residues: CASSQDSIIWLAGSQDSTDTQYF. CDR3 bases: TGTGCCAGTAGCCAAGACTCTATAATCTGGCTAGCTGGATCCCAGGATTCTACAGATACGCAGTATTTT.

The V and J genes are TRBV10-2 and TRBJ2-5, with D perhaps TRBD2 (6 bases). The CDR3 runs 13 residues. Germline V gene sequence: CDR1 WSHSY, CDR2 SAAADI. V was clipped by 4 bases and J by 5 bases, with 11 bases between them. CDR3 nucleotides: TGCGCCAGCAGTGTATCGGGGAGGGAGACCCAGTACTTC. It specifies CASSVSGRETQYF.

The gene calls are TRBV7-9 and TRBJ2-2, with 10 bases that match TRBD2. The germline gives CDR1 SEHNR, CDR2 FQNEAQ (reference sequence). The CDR3 totals 16 residues. The CDR3 spells CAVGLAGASNTGELFF. The CDR3 DNA reads as TGTGCTGTGGGGCTAGCGGGAGCGTCGAACACCGGGGAGCTGTTTTTT.

A few counts support this clone. This sequence joins TRBV6-1 and TRBJ2-6, with no clear D. This CDR3 region has 15 residues. Looked up from germline, CDR1 is MNHNS and CDR2 is SASEGT. Trimming cost V 1 base and J 0 bases, with 4 bases left between them. This chain's CDR3 is CASSEDNSGANVLTF. The CDR3 DNA reads as TGTGCCAGCAGTGAAGACAACTCTGGGGCCAACGTCCTGACTTTC.

As DNA, the CDR3 is TGTGCCAGCAGCTGGGGGGGACGGACGGTTTCCTACGAGCAGTACTTC. Protein product: CASSWGGRTVSYEQYF. The rearrangement links TRBV3-1 (or the pseudogene TRBV3-2) to TRBJ2-7, with 7 nucleotides matching TRBD2. CDR3 size: 16 residues. V shed 5 bases, J shed 1 base, and the junction held 11 bases outside the gene matches. CDR1 and CDR2 (germline): LGHDT, YNNKEL (reference sequence).

CDR3 sequence: CASRDRGRDYGYTF. CDR3 bases: TGTGCCAGCAGGGACAGGGGGCGCGACTATGGCTACACCTTC. The V call is TRBV27, the J call TRBJ1-2; 11 bases are shared with TRBD1. The CDR3 runs to 14 residues. Germline assignment: CDR1 MNHEY and CDR2 SMNVEV (reference sequence). The ends lost 6 bases at V and 3 bases at J; junction bases unmatched: 3.

Here the CDR3 reads CASSSGLAATDTQYF. For the CDR3, the DNA is TGCGCCAGCAGCTCGGGACTAGCGGCGACAGATACGCAGTATTTT. The chain is built from TRBV5-1 and TRBJ2-3, with 11 nucleotides matching TRBD2. The CDR3 consists of 15 residues. Trimming cost V 3 bases and J 3 bases; bases outside gene matches: 3. Germline assignment: CDR1 SGHRS and CDR2 YFSETQ.

V is TRBV29-1 and J is TRBJ1-1, with 8 bases matching TRBD1. The CDR3 has 12 residues. Trimming cost V 6 bases and J 1 base; bases outside gene matches: 1. Per the germline V gene, CDR1 is SQVTM and CDR2 is ANQGSEA. CDR3 protein: CSVDRENTEAFF. The DNA for the CDR3 is TGCAGCGTGGACAGGGAGAACACTGAAGCTTTCTTT. Based on the CDR3 plus reference TRBV29-1 and TRBJ1-1, the full variable domain is SAVISQKPSRDICQRGTSLTIQCQVDSQVTMMFWYRQQPGQSLTLIATANQGSEATYESGFVIDKFPISRPNLTFSTLTVSNMSPEDSSIYLCSVDRENTEAFFGQGTRLTVV.

J is TRBJ2-3 and V is TRBV6-6, with 8 bases matching TRBD2. The CDR3 is 15 amino acids. Looked up from germline, CDR1 is MNHNY and CDR2 is SVGAGI (reference sequence). V lost 0 bases, J lost 8 bases, and 7 bases stayed unmatched. CDR3 region: CASSYSILAVGTQYF. CDR3 nucleotides: TGTGCCAGCAGTTACTCGATACTAGCGGTGGGTACGCAGTATTTT.

The CDR3 protein is CASSQEQGDTEAFF. The CDR3 DNA follows: TGTGCCAGCAGCCAGGAACAGGGGGACACTGAAGCTTTCTTT. The rearrangement uses TRBV4-2 and TRBJ1-1, with 8 bases identical to TRBD1. Germline V lookup: CDR1 LGHNA, CDR2 YNFKEQ. The V segment lost 3 bases and the J segment 3 bases; nucleotides outside the gene matches: 3. The CDR3 is made up of 14 amino acids.

The J gene is TRBJ1-1, the V gene TRBV7-9; D may be TRBD1 (5 bases). V shed 1 base and J shed 7 bases, with 16 bases lying between them. The CDR3 contains 15 residues. Per germline, CDR1 SEHNR and CDR2 FQNEAQ (reference sequence). CDR3 sequence (DNA): TGTGCCAGCAGCTTAGAGTGGCACAGGACGATTGAAGCTTTCTTT. Translation gives CASSLEWHRTIEAFF.

This clone was found a few times. The sample has other DNA sequences that encode this CDR3 too. V and J are TRBV9 and TRBJ2-7; possible D gene TRBD2, 5 bases. The CDR3 has 14 amino acids. Deletions cut 0 bases from V and 2 bases from J, with 9 bases between. Germline V gene lookup returns CDR1 SGDLS and CDR2 YYNGEE. The CDR3 DNA follows: TGTGCCAGCAGCGTAGCCACGGGAACCTACGAGCAGTACTTC. This encodes CASSVATGTYEQYF. The full variable domain, in which reference TRBV9 and TRBJ2-7 provide the parts outside the CDR3, is DSGVTQTPKHLITATGQRVTLRCSPRSGDLSVYWYQQSLDQGLQFLIQYYNGEERAKGNILERFSAQQFPDLHSELNLSSLELGDSALYFCASSVATGTYEQYFGPGTRLTVT.

As to this clone: Relative to the germline gene, one junction end is altered; a read error may explain this. The chain carries TRBV11-2 and TRBJ1-5; perhaps TRBD1 as D (6 bases). This CDR3 comprises 15 residues. Germline V gene data show CDR1 as SGHAT and CDR2 as FQNNGV. CDR3 in amino acids: CVSSLQGKVDQPQHF. Written as DNA, the CDR3 is TGTGTCAGCAGCTTACAGGGTAAGGTAGATCAGCCCCAGCATTTT.